Listed here is a single T cell receptor (beta chain). This sample was taken from a study of blood T cell repertoires in COVID-19. The wider study: T cells, B-cell-depleted T cells, or PBMCs provided the cDNA or gDNA that served as material.

Source study methods: Counts of nucleated cells, estimated from reference gene primer amplification, were obtained. This table comes from immunoSEQ multiplex PCR, and its TCRdb copy is limited to in-frame clones, with some not included. D and trimming were read from the DNA, whereas the V and J calls and clone size are those reported in that table. The table lists fewer than 150,000 clones, around 84% of them singletons. This CDR3 is built from 15 residues. V was pared by 6 bases and J by 3 bases, with 17 bases between. Germline assignment: CDR1 MNHEY and CDR2 SVGEGT. The specimen was peripheral blood. This receptor was obtained from a man aged 35-49 years with acute or convalescent COVID-19. The chain combines TRBV6-2 or TRBV6-3 with TRBJ1-1; D is possibly TRBD1 (6 bases). The CDR3 DNA sequence: TGTGCCAGCAGCCGACCTTGGACAGCCTACACTGAAGCTTTCTTT. Amino acid sequence: CASSRPWTAYTEAFF.